The sample holds a few counts of the clone carrying this T cell receptor beta chain. The antigen remains undetermined. Both TRBC1 and TRBC2 were covered by a beta constant-region primer of two equimolar oligonucleotides. Ligated cDNA was amplified by four rounds of PCR with nested alpha and beta constant-region primers and SP2. Each CDR3 protein is one row after TCRdb ran MiXCR on the UMI-ligation and nested PCR reads. The table shows roughly 99,000 distinct CDR3 sequences, with about 11% occurring only once. This entry belongs to a study of naive and memory T cell subsets. The junction had 5 bases not matched to a gene; V was cut back by 8 bases and J by 1 base. Looked up from germline, CDR1 is SQVTM and CDR2 is ANQGSEA. CDR3 length: 13 amino acids. The study, taken as a whole, reports: Clonotypes are single alpha or beta chains, not paired receptors. RNA-based TCR counts may shift with T cell activation and differentiation. Possibly reflecting memory cells re-expressing CD45RA, a few larger clonotypes occurred in naive repertoires, especially CD8. TCR abundance followed a power law differing between naive and memory subsets.

Source material: naive CD4+ T cells from blood. The V call is TRBV29-1, the J call TRBJ1-1, with 9 bases aligning to TRBD1. The clonotype was recovered from a human donor in good health. Written as DNA, the CDR3 is TGCAGCACCGACAGGGGGACGAACACTGAAGCTTTCTTT. Translation: CSTDRGTNTEAFF.